Listed here are 5 T cell receptor beta chains from one sample, sequenced in a study of PD-L1 blockade in urothelial cancer. Assay used: immunoSEQ multiplex PCR; TCRdb lists only in-frame clones, some missing. This table has tens of thousands of clones, about 72% appearing once. Sequenced material: PBMCs, taken around atezolizumab (anti-PD-L1) treatment. These receptors came from a man aged 65-85 years with urothelial cancer.

This chain links TRBV29-1 with TRBJ1-1; maybe TRBD1 (6 bases). Germline V gene sequence: CDR1 SQVTM, CDR2 ANQGSEA. V was trimmed by 6 bases and J by 0 bases, leaving 14 bases between them. This CDR3 has 14 residues. Here the CDR3 reads CSVTWGGLNTEAFF. The CDR3 coding sequence is TGCAGCGTCACCTGGGGGGGCTTGAACACTGAAGCTTTCTTT.

V gene TRBV7-6 combines with J gene TRBJ2-3, with 8 positions matching TRBD1. Germline assignment: CDR1 SGHVS and CDR2 FNYEAQ. The V gene end was trimmed by 2 bases and the J gene end by 5 bases; junction bases not matched to a gene: 9. CDR3 length: 16 residues. For the CDR3, the DNA is TGTGCCAGCAGCTTAAGGCAGGGGGCGCTTGTAGATACGCAGTATTTT. Its translation is CASSLRQGALVDTQYF.

This chain links TRBV9 with TRBJ2-3; 11 bases align to TRBD1. Germline-derived CDR1 and CDR2 are SGDLS and YYNGEE. V dropped 0 bases and J dropped 3; count of bases not matched to a gene: 3. The CDR3 runs to 16 residues. The CDR3 loop reads CASSVGGTGGTDTQYF. The CDR3 region has the DNA TGTGCCAGCAGCGTAGGGGGGACAGGGGGTACAGATACGCAGTATTTT.

The J gene is TRBJ2-5, the V gene TRBV4-2, with 7 bases matching TRBD1. The length of the CDR3 is 17 residues. With 0 bases clipped from V and 0 bases from J, the junction kept 7 bases outside the gene matches. CDR1 LGHNA and CDR2 YNFKEQ come from the germline V gene. CDR3 in DNA: TGTGCCAGCAGCCAAGAATCGACAGGGTCCTACCAAGAGACCCAGTACTTC. This sequence encodes CASSQESTGSYQETQYF.

The chain recombines TRBV19 with TRBJ1-1; the D gene is possibly TRBD1 (5 bases). The V end was cut by 2 bases, the J end by 6 bases, with 22 bases between. The CDR3 loop spans 17 amino acids. From germline, CDR1 is LNHDA and CDR2 SQIVND (reference sequence). The CDR3 DNA sequence: TGTGCCAGTAGTATATGGGGGGGAGAAGGCCGGGGCGCTGAAGCTTTCTTT. It encodes CASSIWGGEGRGAEAFF.